Listed below are T cell receptor beta chains from one sample, sequenced in a study of blood T cells in healthy people across ages. Each CDR3 protein is one row after TCRdb ran MiXCR on the 5' RACE reads. In the table there are under 2,000,000 distinct CDR3 sequences, 49% of which are singletons. Sequencing input: blood. The origin of the receptors is a woman in her thirties or forties in good health. The CDR3 runs from the conserved cysteine through the conserved F or W. A D gene is named only where the DNA matches it firmly. Clone size appears in some rows only: once, few, many, or a class for an expanded clone.

v_call	j_call	d_call	clone_size	cdr3_nt	cdr3_aa
TRBV12-3/TRBV12-4	TRBJ2-1	NA	NA	TGTGCCAGCAGTTTTTGGAAGGATGAGCAGTTCTTC	CASSFWKDEQFF
TRBV5-5	TRBJ2-1	TRBD1	NA	TGTGCCAGCGGCCCCGGACAGGGGGCGTACAATGAGCAGTTCTTC	CASGPGQGAYNEQFF
TRBV7-2	TRBJ2-7	NA	NA	TGTGCCAGCCAGATTTCTCGGTCGGGGCCCTACAATGAGCAGTACTTC	CASQISRSGPYNEQYF
TRBV4-2	TRBJ2-5	NA	few	TGTGCCAGCAGCCAAGAGGAATGGCCAGAGACCCAGTACTTC	CASSQEEWPETQYF
TRBV4-2	TRBJ2-1	TRBD2	NA	TGTGCCAGCAGCCAAGATATCTTCGTAGCGGGGGGGATTTCCTACAATGAGCAGTTCTTC	CASSQDIFVAGGISYNEQFF
TRBV3-1	TRBJ2-7	NA	NA	TGTGCCAGCAGCCCGGGCCACAAGGGGTACGAGCAGTACTTC	CASSPGHKGYEQYF
TRBV24-1	TRBJ2-7	NA	few	TGTGCCACCAGTGATAGCTCTCCCATGGGCTACGAGCAGTACTTC	CATSDSSPMGYEQYF
TRBV4-3	TRBJ2-1	TRBD2	NA	TGCGCCAGCGGCTGGACTAGCGGGAGGGACGAGCAGTTCTTC	CASGWTSGRDEQFF
TRBV3-1	TRBJ2-1	TRBD2	NA	TGTGCCAGCAGCCAGATAGCGGGAACCAACAATGAGCAGTTCTTC	CASSQIAGTNNEQFF
TRBV5-1	TRBJ2-7	TRBD1	few	TGCGCCAGCAGCATGGGGACAGCCTACGAGCAGTACTTC	CASSMGTAYEQYF
TRBV20-1	TRBJ2-1	TRBD2	NA	TGCAGTGCTCGGGGGTCGGGGGGAGAGACCCAGTTCTTC	CSARGSGGETQFF
TRBV20-1	TRBJ2-7	TRBD1	NA	TGCAGTGCGGCCGGGACAGGTCTGTACGAGCAGTACTTC	CSAAGTGLYEQYF
TRBV6-6	TRBJ1-6	TRBD1	NA	TGTGCCAGCAGTTACATTGGACAGGAAAATTCACCCCTCCACTTT	CASSYIGQENSPLHF
TRBV28	TRBJ2-5	TRBD1	NA	TGTGCCAGCCTAAGGGACAGGGAAGAGACCCAGTACTTC	CASLRDREETQYF
TRBV5-1	TRBJ2-1	TRBD1	NA	TGCGCCAGCAGCCCGGAGGGTGGGACAGGGAGGTTGACGCAGTTCTTC	CASSPEGGTGRLTQFF
TRBV29-1	TRBJ2-3	NA	few	TGCAGCGTCCCCTATGCAGGCTACACAGATACGCAGTATTTT	CSVPYAGYTDTQYF
TRBV6-5	TRBJ2-5	NA	NA	TGTGCCAGCAGTCAAAGACTAGTAATCCAAGAGACCCAGTACTTC	CASSQRLVIQETQYF
TRBV9	TRBJ2-1	TRBD2	few	TGTGCCAGCAGCGCGGGCGGGGGGGCCGGTTTTGAGCAGTTCTTC	CASSAGGGAGFEQFF
TRBV5-1	TRBJ2-2	NA	NA	TGCGCCAGCAGCCCGATTAGCACCGGGGAGCTGTTTTTT	CASSPISTGELFF
TRBV5-1	TRBJ2-7	TRBD1	few	TGCGCCAGCAGCTTGGCTCAGACAGGGAAAGACTCCTACGAGCAGTACTTC	CASSLAQTGKDSYEQYF
TRBV12-3/TRBV12-4	TRBJ2-5	NA	many	TGTGCCAGCAGTCCTAGGGTGGGTTGCATACTAGAGACCCAGTACTTC	CASSPRVGCILETQYF
TRBV5-1	TRBJ2-3	NA	NA	TGCGCCAGCGGCTACAGGGAAGGGGGCACAGATACGCAGTATTTT	CASGYREGGTDTQYF
TRBV7-3	TRBJ2-7	NA	NA	TGTGCCAGTGATGTCCGGGTGGGTGAGCAGTACTTC	CASDVRVGEQYF
TRBV5-1	TRBJ1-1	NA	NA	TGCGCCAGCAGCTACCATCAAGGGGAGACTGAAGCTTTCTTT	CASSYHQGETEAFF
TRBV10-3	TRBJ1-4	TRBD1	once	TGTGCCATCAGCGGACAGGGTGGTTATGAAAAACTGTTTTTT	CAISGQGGYEKLFF
TRBV2	TRBJ1-1	NA	NA	TGTGCCAGCAGGAAGGACTTTTCGAACACTGAAGCTTTCTTT	CASRKDFSNTEAFF
TRBV6-1	TRBJ2-1	TRBD2	once	TGTGCCGGGGGACAGCGGGGGGGCCGTCCGGTTGAGCAGTTCTTC	CAGGQRGGRPVEQFF
TRBV20-1	TRBJ1-1	TRBD1	NA	TGCAGCGCGCCGGGACAGGGTGGGGGAAAAGCTTTCTTT	CSAPGQGGGKAFF
TRBV28	TRBJ1-2	NA	many	TGTGCCAGCAGGTCGAACTATGGCTACACCTTC	CASRSNYGYTF
TRBV6-5	TRBJ2-1	NA	NA	TGTGCCAGCACCAACGAGGGGGCGGGATACAATGAGCAGTTCTTC	CASTNEGAGYNEQFF
TRBV4-1	TRBJ1-1	NA	NA	TGCGCCGGCAGCCAAGATTTTCGGGGGATTACCCCGGGAACTGAAGCTTTCTTT	CAGSQDFRGITPGTEAFF
TRBV7-9	TRBJ2-1	TRBD1	few	TGTGCCAGCAGCCCCAGGAGACAGGGGAAGAATGAGCAGTTCTTC	CASSPRRQGKNEQFF
TRBV29-1	TRBJ2-5	TRBD2	NA	TGCAGCGTTGTGATGACGGGGGGCCAAGAGACCCAGTACTTC	CSVVMTGGQETQYF
TRBV6-2/TRBV6-3	TRBJ2-3	NA	NA	TGTGCCAGCGTCCTTGAGGAGCGGGGCACAGATACGCAGTATTTT	CASVLEERGTDTQYF
TRBV20-1	TRBJ2-1	TRBD2	NA	TGCAGTGCTAGCCCTAGCGGCTCCTACAATGAGCAGTTCTTC	CSASPSGSYNEQFF
TRBV6-5	TRBJ2-7	TRBD1	NA	TGTGCCAGCAGTTACCGGGACAGGGGGTTCTACGAGCAGTACTTC	CASSYRDRGFYEQYF
TRBV4-1	TRBJ2-7	NA	NA	TGCGCCAGCAGTCTAGGACCAACGGACTACAATGAGCAGTACTTC	CASSLGPTDYNEQYF
TRBV7-2	TRBJ2-4	NA	few	TGTGCCAGCAGCTTAGTCTTGGGGGACAAAAACATTCAGTACTTC	CASSLVLGDKNIQYF
TRBV7-3	TRBJ1-2	TRBD1	NA	TGTGCCAGCAGCGTGAAGGGGACAGGGTCTAACTATGGCTACACCTTC	CASSVKGTGSNYGYTF
TRBV11-2	TRBJ2-5	NA	few	TGTGCCAGCAGGACCGTAAGAGAGACCCAGTACTTC	CASRTVRETQYF
TRBV6-2/TRBV6-3	TRBJ2-1	TRBD2	once	TGTGCCAGCAGGACCCCGGGGGGTAGGGAGGGCTACAATGAGCAGTTCTTC	CASRTPGGREGYNEQFF
TRBV6-2/TRBV6-3	TRBJ1-6	NA	NA	TGTGCCAGCACCTCCTCGGGTTCACCACTCCACTTT	CASTSSGSPLHF
TRBV27	TRBJ1-5	NA	NA	TGTGCCAGCAGTTTTCAAGGGATCAATCAGCCCCAGCATTTT	CASSFQGINQPQHF
TRBV9	TRBJ2-7	TRBD1	NA	TGTGCCAGCAGCGTCGGGACAGGGGGGTTGTACGAGCAGTACTTC	CASSVGTGGLYEQYF
TRBV5-6	TRBJ2-3	TRBD2	few	TGTGCCAGCAGCTTGGTTTCAGCGGGGAGCACAGATACGCAGTATTTT	CASSLVSAGSTDTQYF
TRBV10-2	TRBJ2-7	NA	NA	TGCGCCAGCAGTGACGGAACCCCGAGCTCCTACGAGCAGTACTTC	CASSDGTPSSYEQYF
TRBV9	TRBJ1-2	NA	NA	TGTGCCAGCAGCGTAGGAACCGATCCCGGCTATGGCTACACCTTC	CASSVGTDPGYGYTF
TRBV20-1	TRBJ1-2	TRBD1	few	TGCAGTGCTAGCAGGGGGTCTGCTGGCTACACCTTC	CSASRGSAGYTF
TRBV20-1	TRBJ2-7	NA	few	TGCAGTGCTATGGACTACTACGAGCAGTACTTC	CSAMDYYEQYF
TRBV6-6	TRBJ2-1	NA	NA	TGTGCCAGCAGTTACTCCTTGGGGTACAATGAGCAGTTCTTC	CASSYSLGYNEQFF
TRBV11-1	TRBJ2-7	NA	once	TGTGCCAGCAGCTTTGGAGGCAGGGAAGACGAGCAGTACTTC	CASSFGGREDEQYF
TRBV12-3/TRBV12-4	TRBJ1-2	TRBD1	few	TGTGCCAGCAGTTCCGGGACAGGGGATCATGGCTACACCTTC	CASSSGTGDHGYTF
TRBV4-3	TRBJ2-5	TRBD2	few	TGCGCCAGCAGCCAACTTGGGGGTAGCGGGGGGCAAGAGACCCAGTACTTC	CASSQLGGSGGQETQYF
TRBV25-1	TRBJ1-6	NA	NA	TGTGCCAGCAGTGATCTCAGGGCCGTAGGTTCACCCCTCCACTTT	CASSDLRAVGSPLHF
TRBV7-2	TRBJ2-5	TRBD2	few	TGTGCCAGCAGCTCCTTAGCGGGGGGGCCTGCAGAGACCCAGTACTTC	CASSSLAGGPAETQYF
TRBV7-2	TRBJ2-3	NA	NA	TGTGCCAGCAGCGTCGTCGGGGTCGGAGGAGATACGCAGTATTTT	CASSVVGVGGDTQYF
TRBV5-1	TRBJ2-3	NA	NA	TGCGCCAGCACCGATCGCGTTGTAGATACGCAGTATTTT	CASTDRVVDTQYF
TRBV25-1	TRBJ2-3	TRBD1	once	TGTGCCAGCAGTGGCGAGGGGGCCCTAGATACGCAGTATTTT	CASSGEGALDTQYF
TRBV7-8	TRBJ2-5	NA	NA	TGTGCCAGCAGGTCAACCGGGACGGAGGGTTGGAAGACCCAGTACTTC	CASRSTGTEGWKTQYF
TRBV7-8	TRBJ2-1	TRBD2	NA	TGTGCCAGCAGTCGACCACTAGCGGGGGCCCCTATGGGTTACAATGAGCAGTTCTTC	CASSRPLAGAPMGYNEQFF